This T cell receptor (beta chain) was sequenced for a study of blood T cell repertoires in COVID-19. Study summary: T cells, B-cell-depleted T cells, or PBMCs supplied cDNA or gDNA.

Measured with immunoSEQ multiplex PCR; TCRdb has only the in-frame clones, and not every one. The repertoire has tens of thousands of clones, 75% to 90% of them found once; the top ten carry 14%. The CDR3 totals 17 residues. Germline V lookup: CDR1 SGHVS, CDR2 FQNEAQ. With 1 base clipped from V and 1 base from J, the junction kept 8 bases outside the gene matches. The sample consisted of peripheral blood. The TCR comes from a human donor with acute or convalescent COVID-19. The donor label of this sample is uncertain. This chain uses TRBV7-8 with TRBJ1-1, with 8 bases aligning to TRBD1. Written as DNA, the CDR3 is TGTGCCAGCAGCTTAGGGACAGGGCGGAACGAGAACACTGAAGCTTTCTTT. Its protein is CASSLGTGRNENTEAFF.